This entry lists 25 T cell receptor beta chains sequenced from one sample in a study of CD8 T cells in ankylosing spondylitis. TCRdb independently ran MiXCR on the 5' RACE reads; one entry per CDR3 protein. The repertoire includes under 250,000 distinct CDR3 sequences, less than 9.5% of them detected once, and more than 4% sits in the top ten. Sample: blood, either unsorted or a sorted T cell fraction (not recorded which). These TCRs come from a female donor with ankylosing spondylitis or in good health (not recorded which).

V and J are TRBV7-9 and TRBJ2-6, with D uncertain. In germline, CDR1 is SEHNR, CDR2 FQNEAQ (reference sequence). The CDR3 loop spans 14 amino acids. Trimming took 11 bases from V and 0 from J, leaving 11 bases between them. Here the CDR3 reads CAPRRSSGANVLTF. The CDR3 DNA reads TGTGCCCCCCGGCGGAGCTCTGGGGCCAACGTCCTGACTTTC.

There are many counts of this clonotype. The chain combines TRBV29-1 with TRBJ2-6; D ambiguous. The CDR3 extends over 14 amino acids. CDR1 and CDR2 from the germline V gene are SQVTM and ANQGSEA. Deletions cut 5 bases from V and 0 bases from J, with 8 bases between. CDR3: CSVLGNSGANVLTF. DNA of the CDR3: TGCAGCGTTTTAGGAAACTCTGGGGCCAACGTCCTGACTTTC. Filled out from reference TRBV29-1 and TRBJ2-6, the complete variable domain reads SAVISQKPSRDICQRGTSLTIQCQVDSQVTMMFWYRQQPGQSLTLIATANQGSEATYESGFVIDKFPISRPNLTFSTLTVSNMSPEDSSIYLCSVLGNSGANVLTFGAGSRLTVL.

This clonotype was picked up many times. V gene TRBV29-1 combines with J gene TRBJ2-5; a possible D gene is TRBD1 (5 bases). The V end was cut by 4 bases, the J end by 0 bases, with 15 bases between. The CDR3 loop spans 15 amino acids. Looked up from germline, CDR1 is SQVTM and CDR2 is ANQGSEA. Here the CDR3 DNA reads TGCAGCGTTGTCAGAGACAGCACATACCAAGAGACCCAGTACTTC. Translation gives CSVVRDSTYQETQYF.

This clonotype was counted ten times or more. The chain combines TRBV7-2 with TRBJ2-1; D unclear. This CDR3 is 13 amino acids long. The germline V and J ends were trimmed by 7 bases and 0 bases, with 7 bases remaining between them. Per germline, CDR1 SGHTA and CDR2 FQGNSA. The CDR3 DNA is TGTGCCAGCAAGTCAAGCTCCTACAATGAGCAGTTCTTC. Translated, it gives CASKSSSYNEQFF.

This clonotype was recorded a few times. This rearrangement joins TRBV14 to TRBJ1-1, with 8 nucleotides matching TRBD1. The germline CDR1 and CDR2 sequences are SGHDN and FVKESK. This CDR3 has 15 amino acids. The V gene end was trimmed by 4 bases and the J gene end by 3 bases; junction bases not matched to a gene: 7. The CDR3 DNA is TGTGCCAGCAGCCGAAGGACAGGGTTGGACACTGAAGCTTTCTTT. This encodes CASSRRTGLDTEAFF.

This clonotype was seen at least ten times. This chain joins TRBV7-2 and TRBJ2-7, with TRBD1 matching over 8 bases. CDR1 SGHTA and CDR2 FQGNSA come from the germline V gene. V lost 0 bases and J lost 3; bases outside the gene matches: 10. The CDR3 contains 17 residues. CDR3 residues: CASSLATTGTGNYEQYF. The CDR3 bases are TGTGCCAGCAGCTTAGCCACCACCGGGACAGGCAACTACGAGCAGTACTTC.

This clonotype was picked up many times. V is TRBV15 and J is TRBJ1-5, with TRBD1 as a possible D gene (6 bases). V lost 3 bases and J 7 bases, leaving 13 bases between the germline ends. The CDR3 is 14 amino acids. Germline-derived CDR1 and CDR2 are LNHNV and YYDKDF (reference sequence). The chain's CDR3 is CATSSSQGRQPQHF. The CDR3 bases are TGTGCCACCAGCAGCTCACAGGGACGACAGCCCCAGCATTTT.

This clonotype was counted ten times or more. The chain employs TRBV20-1 and TRBJ2-1; 9 bases align to TRBD2. This CDR3 has 17 residues. After removal of 1 base from V and 0 bases from J, the junction contained 7 bases not matched to a gene. Looked up from germline, CDR1 is DFQATT and CDR2 is SNEGSKA (reference sequence). The CDR3 region has the DNA TGCAGTGCTAGAGTTCTAGCGGGGCCAAGCTCCTACAATGAGCAGTTCTTC. Encoded protein: CSARVLAGPSSYNEQFF.

The chain couples TRBV5-1 to TRBJ2-1, with a tentative D call TRBD2 (5 bases). The CDR3 is made up of 13 amino acids. Trimming stripped 4 bases from V and 9 bases from J, with 14 bases between. Germline V CDR1 and CDR2: SGHRS, YFSETQ. The CDR3 DNA reads TGCGCCAGCAGCCCCGACTTAAGCGGTGAGCAGTTCTTC. Amino acids: CASSPDLSGEQFF.

This clonotype was found a few times. The chain couples TRBV11-3 to TRBJ1-1; no clear D gene. The germline CDR1 and CDR2 sequences are SGHNT and YENEEA. This CDR3 is 14 amino acids long. The V and J ends lost 0 bases and 1 base respectively, with 6 bases between them. The CDR3 spells CASSLEGRNTEAFF. The CDR3 DNA is TGTGCCAGCAGCTTAGAGGGCAGGAACACTGAAGCTTTCTTT.

The chain employs TRBV7-3 and TRBJ2-1; 12 nucleotides align to TRBD2. V trimming: 5 bases; J trimming: 6 bases; junction bases outside the gene matches: 8. Germline CDR1 reads SGHTA; CDR2 reads FQGTGA. The CDR3 spans 16 residues. DNA for the CDR3: TGTGCCAGCAGCCTATCTAGCGGGAGGGCGGGCAATGAGCAGTTCTTC. This gives the protein CASSLSSGRAGNEQFF.

The chain combines TRBV18 with TRBJ2-5; a weak D match, TRBD2 (6 bases). Germline loops: CDR1 KGHSH, CDR2 LQKENI. V lost 3 bases and J lost 1, with 9 bases in between. There are 14 residues in the CDR3. The CDR3: CASSPGGLQETQYF. The CDR3 DNA reads TGTGCCAGCTCACCTGGGGGACTCCAAGAGACCCAGTACTTC.

J is TRBJ1-1 and V is TRBV7-9, with no clear D. V dropped 4 bases and J dropped 1 base, with 13 bases sitting between them. Germline V gives CDR1 SEHNR, CDR2 FQNEAQ (reference sequence). The CDR3 totals 15 residues. DNA for the CDR3: TGTGCCAGCAGCTCCACGGCGGGCCGGAACACTGAAGCTTTCTTT. This codes for CASSSTAGRNTEAFF.

This clonotype has ten or more counts. The chain couples TRBV5-1 to TRBJ1-1, with a weak D call TRBD1 (5 bases). The germline gives CDR1 SGHRS, CDR2 YFSETQ. The CDR3 has 16 residues. The V gene lost 0 bases and the J gene lost 2 bases, with 14 bases spanning the gap. The CDR3 DNA sequence: TGCGCCAGCAGCTTGGGGAGGGGCGCTTTCAACACTGAAGCTTTCTTT. Translation gives CASSLGRGAFNTEAFF. Full variable domain (remainder filled in from reference TRBV5-1 and TRBJ1-1): KAGVTQTPRYLIKTRGQQVTLSCSPISGHRSVSWYQQTPGQGLQFLFEYFSETQRNKGNFPGRFSGRQFSNSRSEMNVSTLELGDSALYLCASSLGRGAFNTEAFFGQGTRLTVV.

In regard to this clonotype: This may come from a read error, since a much larger clone is one base off. The chain's CDR3 is CASSPSGGAPYEQYF. CDR3 in DNA: TGTGCCAGCAGCCCTTCAGGGGGAGCCCCCTACGAGCAGTACTTC. The J gene is TRBJ2-7, the V gene TRBV13; 7 nucleotides line up with TRBD1. This CDR3 is built from 15 residues. V shed 5 bases, J shed 2 bases, and the junction held 9 bases outside the gene matches. Germline V gene lookup returns CDR1 PRHDT and CDR2 FYEKMQ (reference sequence).

The sample holds many counts of this clonotype. The chain combines TRBV6-6 with TRBJ2-5, with no clear D. Germline values: CDR1 MNHNY, CDR2 SVGAGI (reference sequence). V was clipped by 2 bases and J by 1 base, with 11 bases between them. The CDR3 consists of 15 residues. The CDR3: CASSYSGSLQETQYF. For the CDR3, the DNA is TGTGCCAGCAGTTACAGTGGCAGCCTCCAAGAGACCCAGTACTTC.

This clonotype was seen more than once but under ten times. The chain combines TRBV5-1 with TRBJ1-2; D is uncertain. Germline V gene sequence: CDR1 SGHRS, CDR2 YFSETQ. V was shortened by 0 bases and J by 0 bases, with 9 bases between the two germline ends. The CDR3 length is 15 residues. The chain's CDR3 is CASSLVRDSNYGYTF. As DNA, the CDR3 is TGCGCCAGCAGCTTGGTCCGGGATTCTAACTATGGCTACACCTTC.

This clonotype has ten or more counts. The chain carries TRBV18 and TRBJ1-5; 7 positions match TRBD1. Trimming at V came to 6 bases and at J to 4 bases, leaving 9 bases not matched to a gene. This CDR3 contains 15 residues. Germline V gives CDR1 KGHSH, CDR2 LQKENI. CDR3 region: CASSGSGTANQPQHF. The CDR3 DNA reads TGTGCCAGCTCTGGGTCCGGGACAGCGAATCAGCCCCAGCATTTT.

This clonotype was detected many times. V usage is TRBV7-9 and J usage is TRBJ2-2; 12 positions agree with TRBD1. There are 17 residues in the CDR3. Germline CDR1 reads SEHNR; CDR2 reads FQNEAQ (reference sequence). Trimming removed 4 bases from V and 0 bases from J; junction bases left unmatched: 3. In DNA form, the CDR3 reads TGTGCCAGCAGCTCCGGGACAGGGGGCCCGAACACCGGGGAGCTGTTTTTT. Residues: CASSSGTGGPNTGELFF.

By share, this clonotype ranks as medium-sized. The chain is built from TRBV11-2 and TRBJ2-1; TRBD2 is a possible D gene (6 bases). Germline CDR1 reads SGHAT; CDR2 reads FQNNGV. V lost 1 base and J 6 bases, leaving 13 bases between the germline ends. The CDR3 has 15 residues. In nucleotides, the CDR3 is TGTGCCAGCAGCTTAGCAGCGGGCCGTCGCAATGAGCAGTTCTTC. Amino acids: CASSLAAGRRNEQFF.

In this sample, this clonotype turned up many times. The V call is TRBV20-1, the J call TRBJ2-5; TRBD1 agrees at 7 bases. The trim removed 6 bases at V and 4 bases at J, leaving 5 bases unmatched. The CDR3 runs to 12 residues. Germline V CDR1 and CDR2: DFQATT, SNEGSKA (reference sequence). As DNA, the CDR3 is TGCAGTGCCCCGACAGGGCTAGAGACCCAGTACTTC. Amino acid sequence: CSAPTGLETQYF.

This clonotype occurred many times. V usage is TRBV20-1 and J usage is TRBJ2-1; TRBD2 might be the D (7 bases). CDR1 is DFQATT, CDR2 SNEGSKA, per germline (reference sequence). The V end was cut by 1 base, the J end by 9 bases, with 34 bases between. This CDR3 spans 20 amino acids. This CDR3 reads CSARVAGRGGSGPGGGEQFF. The CDR3 coding sequence is TGCAGTGCTAGAGTTGCAGGGAGGGGTGGTAGCGGGCCTGGAGGGGGTGAGCAGTTCTTC.

This clonotype appeared a few times. V and J are TRBV28 and TRBJ2-1; 9 bases line up with TRBD2. The ends lost 7 bases at V and 7 bases at J; junction bases unmatched: 8. This CDR3 comprises 14 residues. The germline CDR1 and CDR2 sequences are MDHEN and SYDVKM. CDR3 sequence reads: CASTVAGAFNEQFF. The CDR3 coding sequence is TGTGCCAGCACCGTAGCGGGAGCCTTTAATGAGCAGTTCTTC. The full variable domain, in which reference TRBV28 and TRBJ2-1 provide the parts outside the CDR3, is DVKVTQSSRYLVKRTGEKVFLECVQDMDHENMFWYRQDPGLGLRLIYFSYDVKMKEKGDIPEGYSVSREKKERFSLILESASTNQTSMYLCASTVAGAFNEQFFGPGTRLTVL.

This clonotype came up a few times. The chain links TRBV7-2 to TRBJ2-7; TRBD1 matches at 9 bases. Losses at the gene ends were 3 bases for V and 0 bases for J; bases not matched to a gene: 6. The CDR3 consists of 16 residues. The germline CDR1 and CDR2 sequences are SGHTA and FQGNSA. In nucleotides, the CDR3 is TGTGCCAGCAGCTTGACCGGGACAGGGTTCTCCTACGAGCAGTACTTC. Translating gives CASSLTGTGFSYEQYF.

This clonotype was observed many times. The CDR3 reads CASSLRLAGELYQETQYF. DNA for the CDR3: TGTGCCAGCAGCCTTAGACTAGCGGGAGAACTGTACCAAGAGACCCAGTACTTC. The rearrangement joins TRBV12-3 or TRBV12-4 to TRBJ2-5, with 12 bases aligning to TRBD2. This CDR3 is 18 amino acids long. J gave up 0 bases and V 6 bases, and 11 bases lay outside the gene matches.